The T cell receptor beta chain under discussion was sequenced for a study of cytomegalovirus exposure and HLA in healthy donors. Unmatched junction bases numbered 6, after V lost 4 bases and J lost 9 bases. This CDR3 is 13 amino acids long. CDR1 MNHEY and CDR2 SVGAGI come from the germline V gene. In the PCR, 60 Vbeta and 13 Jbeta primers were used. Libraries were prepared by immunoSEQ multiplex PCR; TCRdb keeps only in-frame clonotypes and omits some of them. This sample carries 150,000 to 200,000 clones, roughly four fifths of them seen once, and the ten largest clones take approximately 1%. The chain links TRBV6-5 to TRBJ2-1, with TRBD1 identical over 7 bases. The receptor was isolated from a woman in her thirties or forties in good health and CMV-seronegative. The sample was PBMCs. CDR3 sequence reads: CASSLTGKTEQFF. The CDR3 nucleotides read TGTGCCAGCAGTTTGACAGGGAAGACTGAGCAGTTCTTC.